This TCR beta chain was sequenced in a study of memory CD4+ T cells and cytomegalovirus serostatus. Study-level findings and limits: Of approximately 160 reported CMV TCRbeta sequences, 55 to 80 were found in memory CD4+ repertoires.

The assay was immunoSEQ multiplex PCR, and TCRdb's table has in-frame clones only and misses some. The sample contains about 56,000 clones, about 80% of which appear only once. The V end was cut by 8 bases, the J end by 2 bases, with 18 bases between. Per the germline V gene, CDR1 is SNHLY and CDR2 is FYNNEI. The CDR3 covers 15 residues. The sort gate was single viable CD3+CD4+CD8-CD45RO+ cells for memory CD4+ T cells. Notes on this clone: Its specificity is not known.

This chain uses TRBV2 with TRBJ2-5; D call uncertain. The specimen sequenced was memory CD4+ T cells from blood. This TCR was recovered from an adult in good health and CMV-seronegative. The CDR3 sequence is CASSPAGVPQETQYF. The CDR3 nucleotides are TGTGCCAGCTCCCCGGCAGGCGTGCCTCAAGAGACCCAGTACTTC.